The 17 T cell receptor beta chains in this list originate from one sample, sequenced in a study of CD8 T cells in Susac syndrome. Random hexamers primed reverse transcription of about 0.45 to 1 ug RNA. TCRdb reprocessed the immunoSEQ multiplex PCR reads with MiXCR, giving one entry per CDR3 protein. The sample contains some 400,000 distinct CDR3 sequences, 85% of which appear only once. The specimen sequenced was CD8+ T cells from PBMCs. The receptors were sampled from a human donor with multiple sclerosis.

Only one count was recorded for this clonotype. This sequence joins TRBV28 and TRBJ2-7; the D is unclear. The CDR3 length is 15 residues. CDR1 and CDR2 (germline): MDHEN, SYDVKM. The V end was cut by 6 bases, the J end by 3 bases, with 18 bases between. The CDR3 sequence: CASSPLTSPIYEQYF. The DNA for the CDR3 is TGTGCCAGCAGCCCCCTCACCAGTCCAATCTACGAGCAGTACTTC.

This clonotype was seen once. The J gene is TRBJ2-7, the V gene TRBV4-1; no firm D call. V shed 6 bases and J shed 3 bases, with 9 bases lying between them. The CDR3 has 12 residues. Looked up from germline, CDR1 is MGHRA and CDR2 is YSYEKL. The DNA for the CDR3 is TGCGCCAGCAGAGGACCGGACTACGAGCAGTACTTC. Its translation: CASRGPDYEQYF.

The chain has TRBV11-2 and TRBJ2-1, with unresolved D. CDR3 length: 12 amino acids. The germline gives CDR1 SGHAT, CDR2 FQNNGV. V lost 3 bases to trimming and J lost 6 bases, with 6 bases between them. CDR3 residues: CASSFYVNEQFF. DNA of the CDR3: TGTGCCAGCAGCTTTTACGTCAATGAGCAGTTCTTC.

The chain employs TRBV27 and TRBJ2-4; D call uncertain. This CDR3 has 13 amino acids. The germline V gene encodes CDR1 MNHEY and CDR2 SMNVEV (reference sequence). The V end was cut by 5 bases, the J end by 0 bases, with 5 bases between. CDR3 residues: CASSPLAKNIQYF. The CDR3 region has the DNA TGTGCCAGCAGTCCCTTAGCCAAAAACATTCAGTACTTC.

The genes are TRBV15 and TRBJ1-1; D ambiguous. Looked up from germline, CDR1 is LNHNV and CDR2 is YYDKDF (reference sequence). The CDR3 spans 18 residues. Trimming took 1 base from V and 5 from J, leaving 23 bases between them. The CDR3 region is CATSRVPGGHLSDTEAFF. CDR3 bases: TGTGCCACCAGCAGAGTACCGGGCGGGCACCTCTCGGATACTGAAGCTTTCTTT. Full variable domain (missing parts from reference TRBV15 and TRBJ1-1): DAMVIQNPRYQVTQFGKPVTLSCSQTLNHNVMYWYQQKSSQAPKLLFHYYDKDFNNEADTPDNFQSRRPNTSFCFLDIRSPGLGDTAMYLCATSRVPGGHLSDTEAFFGQGTRLTVV.

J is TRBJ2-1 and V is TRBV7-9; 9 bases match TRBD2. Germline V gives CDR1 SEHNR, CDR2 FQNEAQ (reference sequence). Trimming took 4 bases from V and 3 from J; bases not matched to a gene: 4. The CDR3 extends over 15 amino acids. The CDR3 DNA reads TGTGCCAGCAGCTCGCGGGAGGGAATCTACAATGAGCAGTTCTTC. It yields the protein CASSSREGIYNEQFF. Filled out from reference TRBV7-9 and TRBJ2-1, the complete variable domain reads DTGVSQNPRHKITKRGQNVTFRCDPISEHNRLYWYRQTLGQGPEFLTYFQNEAQLEKSRLLSDRFSAERPKGSFSTLEIQRTEQGDSAMYLCASSSREGIYNEQFFGPGTRLTVL.

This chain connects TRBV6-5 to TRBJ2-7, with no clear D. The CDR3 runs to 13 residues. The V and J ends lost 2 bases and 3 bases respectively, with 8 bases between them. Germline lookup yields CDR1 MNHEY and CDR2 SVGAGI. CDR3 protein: CASSYESSYEQYF. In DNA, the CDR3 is TGTGCCAGCAGTTACGAGTCAAGCTACGAGCAGTACTTC.

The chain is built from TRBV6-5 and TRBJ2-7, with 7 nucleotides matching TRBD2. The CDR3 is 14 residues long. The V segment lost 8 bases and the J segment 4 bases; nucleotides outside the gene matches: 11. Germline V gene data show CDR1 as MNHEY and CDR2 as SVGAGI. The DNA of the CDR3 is TGTGCCAGCGGACCCGGACTAGTCTATTACGAGCAGTACTTC. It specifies CASGPGLVYYEQYF.

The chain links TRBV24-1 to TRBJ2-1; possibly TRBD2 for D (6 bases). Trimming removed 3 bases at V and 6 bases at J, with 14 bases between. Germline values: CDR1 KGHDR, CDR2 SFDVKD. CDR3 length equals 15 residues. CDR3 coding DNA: TGTGCCACCAGTGATATCGGGCAGGGAGGCAATGAGCAGTTCTTC. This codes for CATSDIGQGGNEQFF.

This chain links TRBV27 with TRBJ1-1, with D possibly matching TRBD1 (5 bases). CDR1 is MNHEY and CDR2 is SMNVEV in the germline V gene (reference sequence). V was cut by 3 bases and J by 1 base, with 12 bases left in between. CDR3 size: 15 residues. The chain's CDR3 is CASSFGRDWNTEAFF. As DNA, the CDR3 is TGTGCCAGCAGTTTTGGACGGGACTGGAACACTGAAGCTTTCTTT.

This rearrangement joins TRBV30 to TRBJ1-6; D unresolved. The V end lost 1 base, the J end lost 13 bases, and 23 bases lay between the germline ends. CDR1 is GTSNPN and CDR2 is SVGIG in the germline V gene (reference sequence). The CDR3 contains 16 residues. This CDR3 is CAWSAHPTRISSPLHF. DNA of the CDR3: TGTGCCTGGAGTGCTCACCCAACCCGGATTTCATCGCCCCTCCACTTT.

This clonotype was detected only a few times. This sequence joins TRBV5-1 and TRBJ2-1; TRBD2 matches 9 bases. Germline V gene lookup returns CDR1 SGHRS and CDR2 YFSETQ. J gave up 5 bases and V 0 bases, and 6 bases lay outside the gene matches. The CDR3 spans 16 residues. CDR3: CASSLGLAEANNEQFF. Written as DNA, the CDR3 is TGCGCCAGCAGCTTGGGACTAGCGGAGGCGAACAATGAGCAGTTCTTC.

The CDR3 nucleotides are TGTGCCAGCTCTACTAGCGGGACCGCCAATGAGCAGTTCTTC. This codes for CASSTSGTANEQFF. V usage is TRBV6-2 or TRBV6-3 and J usage is TRBJ2-1, with 10 bases fitting TRBD2. This CDR3 spans 14 amino acids. The J segment lost 6 bases and the V segment lost 8 bases, leaving 7 bases of the junction unmatched. Germline CDR1 reads MNHEY; CDR2 reads SVGEGT.

CDR3 loop: CASSLEPPGQLPTNEKLFF. The CDR3 DNA reads as TGTGCCAGCAGCTTAGAACCCCCTGGACAGTTACCAACTAATGAAAAACTGTTTTTT. The chain is built from TRBV7-9 and TRBJ1-4, with D perhaps TRBD1 (6 bases). Per germline, CDR1 SEHNR and CDR2 FQNEAQ (reference sequence). V lost 1 base to trimming and J lost 0 bases, with 18 bases between them. This CDR3 has 19 amino acids. Combining the CDR3 with reference TRBV7-9 and TRBJ1-4 gives the whole variable domain DTGVSQNPRHKITKRGQNVTFRCDPISEHNRLYWYRQTLGQGPEFLTYFQNEAQLEKSRLLSDRFSAERPKGSFSTLEIQRTEQGDSAMYLCASSLEPPGQLPTNEKLFFGSGTQLSVL.

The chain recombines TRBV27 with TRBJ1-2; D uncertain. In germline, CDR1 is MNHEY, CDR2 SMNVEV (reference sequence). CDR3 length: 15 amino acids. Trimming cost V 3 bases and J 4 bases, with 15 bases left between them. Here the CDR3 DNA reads TGTGCCAGCAGTTTTGGGATCGGTACCCTCTATGGCTACACCTTC. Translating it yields CASSFGIGTLYGYTF.

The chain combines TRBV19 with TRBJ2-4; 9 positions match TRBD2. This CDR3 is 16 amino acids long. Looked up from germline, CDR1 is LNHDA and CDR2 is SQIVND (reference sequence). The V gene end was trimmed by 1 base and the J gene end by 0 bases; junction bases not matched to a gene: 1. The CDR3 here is CASSIVGLAAKNIQYF. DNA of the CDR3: TGTGCCAGTAGTATAGTGGGACTAGCAGCCAAAAACATTCAGTACTTC.

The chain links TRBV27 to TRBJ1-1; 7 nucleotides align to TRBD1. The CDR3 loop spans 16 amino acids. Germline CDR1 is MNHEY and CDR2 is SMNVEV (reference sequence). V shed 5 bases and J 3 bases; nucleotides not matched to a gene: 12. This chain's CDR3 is CASSTPKRGRDTEAFF. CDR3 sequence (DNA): TGTGCCAGCAGTACACCCAAGAGGGGGCGCGACACTGAAGCTTTCTTT.